Below, one T cell receptor beta chain is given with its context. The data were obtained in a study of OX40 agonist ivuxolimab in advanced cancers. As for the study in general: Partial responses occurred in Three dose-escalation patients, one with hepatocellular carcinoma and two with cutaneous melanoma.

Losses at the gene ends were 5 bases for V and 3 bases for J; bases not matched to a gene: 11. The germline gives CDR1 SSHAT, CDR2 FNYEAQ (reference sequence). The CDR3 loop spans 18 amino acids. The repertoire was sequenced with immunoSEQ multiplex PCR; TCRdb's copy has only in-frame clones and lacks some. In the table there are about 43,000 clones, more than 75% of which are singletons. The chain couples TRBV7-7 to TRBJ1-4; 11 bases are a match to TRBD1. This clonotype was sampled from an adult with an advanced solid tumor such as melanoma, head and neck, liver or kidney cancer. Sequences were derived from CD4+ or CD8+ T cells sorted from blood, sampled in a trial of the OX40 agonist ivuxolimab. The CDR3 nucleotides read TGTGCCAGCAGCCCCCGAGGACAGGGGGCCGGGGCTAATGAAAAACTGTTTTTT. Translation gives CASSPRGQGAGANEKLFF.